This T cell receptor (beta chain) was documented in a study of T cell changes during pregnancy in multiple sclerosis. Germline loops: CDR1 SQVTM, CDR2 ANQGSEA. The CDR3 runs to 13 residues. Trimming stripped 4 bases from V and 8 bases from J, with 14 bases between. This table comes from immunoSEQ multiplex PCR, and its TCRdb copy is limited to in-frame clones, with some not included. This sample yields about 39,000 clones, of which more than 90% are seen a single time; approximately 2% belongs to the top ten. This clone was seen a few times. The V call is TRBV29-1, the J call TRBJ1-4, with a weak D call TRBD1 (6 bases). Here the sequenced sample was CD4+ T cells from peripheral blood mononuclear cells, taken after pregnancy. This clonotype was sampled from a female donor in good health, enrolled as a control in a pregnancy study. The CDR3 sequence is CSVVSGTSEKLFF. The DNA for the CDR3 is TGCAGCGTTGTCTCCGGGACAAGCGAAAAACTGTTTTTT.